This record looks at one TCR beta chain sequence and its context. This sample was taken from a study of blood T cell repertoires in COVID-19. Across the whole study: The United States, Italy and Spain supplied acute and convalescent COVID-19 samples.

CDR1 is SGDLS, CDR2 YYNGEE, per germline. V dropped 0 bases and J dropped 4 bases, with 13 bases sitting between them. The CDR3 contains 16 residues. Profiled with immunoSEQ multiplex PCR; TCRdb holds only in-frame clones, not every one. Of 150,000 to 200,000 clones listed, about 86% are singletons. The chain combines TRBV9 with TRBJ2-2, with D possibly matching TRBD2 (5 bases). The sequenced sample consisted of peripheral blood. This sequence originates from a woman between 65 and 79 years old with acute or convalescent COVID-19. The DNA for the CDR3 is TGTGCCAGCAGCGTAGAAAGCGGTCTGGGCACCGGGGAGCTGTTTTTT. Protein: CASSVESGLGTGELFF.